This T cell receptor (beta chain) was sequenced for a study of tumor-infiltrating lymphocytes in primary liver carcinoma. Study as a whole: Donors had hepatocellular carcinoma or combined HCC and intrahepatic cholangiocarcinoma.

As to this clonotype: Antigen specificity is unknown. An end of the junction differs from the germline gene, which may be a read error.

Study-level results: The study found only about 7-24% of top clones in all five tumor regions.

From roughly 470 ng total RNA, TCR beta cDNA was generated with a primer in the constant region. TCR beta libraries came from three nested multiplex PCR rounds using slightly modified ARM-PCR. TCRdb fed the multiplex PCR reads into MiXCR, producing one record per CDR3 protein. The table includes more than 75,000 distinct CDR3 sequences, 72% detected once. Bulk tissue was left unsorted, and RNA and DNA were co-extracted from around 18-30 mg of it. Each participant had primary liver carcinoma, and surgical resection was the treatment. The specimen sequenced was liver tumor tissue from sampling region 1. Subset in this sample: tumor region T1, superior pole. This TCR derives from a man aged 35 to 55 with primary liver carcinoma and hepatitis B virus infection.

CDR3 sequence reads: CASSPRTVKNTEAFF. The CDR3 nucleotides read TGTGCAAGCAGCCCCCGGACAGTTAAGAACACTGAAGCTTTCTTT. This chain links TRBV6-6 with TRBJ1-1; possibly TRBD1 for D (6 bases). In germline, CDR1 is MNHNY, CDR2 SVGAGI (reference sequence). The CDR3 has 15 residues.